The entry that follows covers one T cell receptor (beta chain) sequence. This record belongs to a study of blood T cell repertoires in COVID-19. Study-level information: Samples came from the United States, Italy and Spain, spanning acute and convalescent COVID-19.

Original data processing: The authors estimated nucleated cell counts from reference gene primer amplification. Sequenced by immunoSEQ multiplex PCR; TCRdb stores in-frame clones only, minus some. The V and J calls and clone size were taken over from that table, and D and trimming were inferred from the DNA. This sample has approximately 250,000 clones, with approximately 89% found just once. Allocation to cohorts depended on clinical history reported by the participants. Germline V gene sequence: CDR1 LGHNA, CDR2 YNFKEQ. The CDR3 is 14 residues long. The junction had 1 base not matched to a gene; V was cut back by 1 base and J by 2 bases.

Material: PBMCs or T cells enriched from blood (not recorded which). This chain joins TRBV4-2 and TRBJ2-5; 7 bases are shared with TRBD2. This clonotype originated in a middle-aged woman with acute COVID-19. The CDR3 protein is CASSQGRGQETQYF. The CDR3 DNA sequence: TGTGCCAGCAGCCAAGGGCGGGGGCAAGAGACCCAGTACTTC.